The 2 T cell receptor beta chains reported below all come from one sample, sequenced in a study of T cell responses to AZD1222 COVID-19 vaccine. The data were produced by immunoSEQ multiplex PCR, yet TCRdb's version contains in-frame clones alone and is incomplete. The table has approximately 60,000 clones, approximately 82% seen once; the top ten hold about 19%. Here the sequenced sample was peripheral blood, taken on day 0 of AZD1222 vaccination. Receptors originate from an adult in good health.

CDR3 nucleotide sequence: TGTGCCAGCAGCTTAGGGGGGAAAGTCTATGGCTACACCTTC. Amino acid sequence: CASSLGGKVYGYTF. The chain recombines TRBV7-2 with TRBJ1-2; tentative D call: TRBD1 (5 bases). Germline loops: CDR1 SGHTA, CDR2 FQGNSA. Deletions cut 1 base from V and 4 bases from J, with 10 bases between. CDR3 length: 14 amino acids.

The rearrangement links TRBV28 to TRBJ1-5; 9 bases are a match to TRBD1. This CDR3 has 14 amino acids. V was clipped by 6 bases and J by 5 bases; unmatched bases: 5. Germline lookup yields CDR1 MDHEN and CDR2 SYDVKM. The DNA of the CDR3 is TGTGCCAGCAGGGCCTACAGGGGGCATCAGCCCCAGCATTTT. This encodes CASRAYRGHQPQHF.